This TCR beta chain was observed in a study of T cell responses to AZD1222 COVID-19 vaccine. Study observations and caveats: Following two doses of AZD1222, Spike-specific TCR breadth and depth rose. Targeting of unmutated variant regions was reportedly seen in nearly half of spike-specific TCRs. Spike was spanned by vaccine-associated CD4 TCRs, which were dominant at 160-218 and 743-854.

V gave up 4 bases and J gave up 5 bases, with 15 bases separating them. The CDR3 totals 15 residues. The V gene's germline CDR1 is SGHDT and CDR2 YYEEEE. TCRdb keeps only in-frame clones here, not all; method: immunoSEQ multiplex PCR. The top ten hold around 7% of the sample, which has 100,000 to 150,000 clones, 90% seen once. On this clone itself: Its antigen is currently unknown.

This material consisted of peripheral blood, taken on day 0 of AZD1222 vaccination. This clonotype was sampled from an adult in good health. The chain uses TRBV5-6 and TRBJ1-4; no reliable D call. CDR3 nucleotides: TGTGCCAGCAGCACCCTCGGGGTTAGGAATGAAAAACTGTTTTTT. Translating gives CASSTLGVRNEKLFF.